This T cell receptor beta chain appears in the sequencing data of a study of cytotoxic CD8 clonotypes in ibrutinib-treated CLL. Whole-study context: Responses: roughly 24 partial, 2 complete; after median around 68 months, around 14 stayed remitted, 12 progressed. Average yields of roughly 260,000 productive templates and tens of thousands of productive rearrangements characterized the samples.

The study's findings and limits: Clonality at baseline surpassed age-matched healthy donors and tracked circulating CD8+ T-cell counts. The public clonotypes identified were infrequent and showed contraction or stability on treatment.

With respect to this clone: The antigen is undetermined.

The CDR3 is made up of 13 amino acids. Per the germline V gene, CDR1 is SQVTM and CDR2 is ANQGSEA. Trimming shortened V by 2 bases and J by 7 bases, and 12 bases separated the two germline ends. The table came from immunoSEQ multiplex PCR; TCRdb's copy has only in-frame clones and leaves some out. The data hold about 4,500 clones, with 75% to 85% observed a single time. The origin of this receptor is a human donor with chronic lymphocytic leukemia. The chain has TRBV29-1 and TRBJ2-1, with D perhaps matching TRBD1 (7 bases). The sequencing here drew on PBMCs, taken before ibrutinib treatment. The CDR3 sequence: CSVERDSGNEQFF. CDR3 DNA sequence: TGCAGCGTTGAACGGGACAGCGGGAATGAGCAGTTCTTC.